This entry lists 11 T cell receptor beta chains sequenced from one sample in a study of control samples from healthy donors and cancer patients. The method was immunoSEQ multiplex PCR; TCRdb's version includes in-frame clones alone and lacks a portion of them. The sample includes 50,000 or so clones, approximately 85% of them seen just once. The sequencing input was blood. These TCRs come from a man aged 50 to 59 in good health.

In DNA form, the CDR3 reads TGTGCCAGCAGCCTAAAAAGTCGCCCTAGCGGGATGACAGATACGCAGTATTTT. Translated, it gives CASSLKSRPSGMTDTQYF. J is TRBJ2-3 and V is TRBV14; TRBD2 aligns across 9 bases. Germline V CDR1 and CDR2: SGHDN, FVKESK. Unmatched junction bases numbered 14, after V lost 4 bases and J lost 3 bases. The CDR3 is 18 amino acids.

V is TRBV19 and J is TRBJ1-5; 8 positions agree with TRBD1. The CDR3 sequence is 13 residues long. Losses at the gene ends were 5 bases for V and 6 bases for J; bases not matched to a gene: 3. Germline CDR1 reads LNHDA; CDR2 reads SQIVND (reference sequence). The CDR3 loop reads CASSLQGGQPQHF. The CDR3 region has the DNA TGTGCCAGTAGTTTACAGGGGGGTCAGCCCCAGCATTTT.

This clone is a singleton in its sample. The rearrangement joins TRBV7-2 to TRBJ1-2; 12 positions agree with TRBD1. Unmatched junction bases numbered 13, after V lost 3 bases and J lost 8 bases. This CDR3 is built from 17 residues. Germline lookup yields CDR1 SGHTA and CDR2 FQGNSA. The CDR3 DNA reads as TGTGCCAGCAGCTTTGGGGCCGGGACAGGGGGCCGCGGGGGCTACACCTTC. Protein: CASSFGAGTGGRGGYTF.

In nucleotides, the CDR3 is TGTGCCAGCAGCCAATCGGTGGGCCAGGCGCCTAATTCACCCCTCCACTTT. The encoded protein is CASSQSVGQAPNSPLHF. The rearrangement joins TRBV16 to TRBJ1-6; D is uncertain. CDR3 length: 17 amino acids. The germline gives CDR1 KGHSY, CDR2 FQNENV. V lost 0 bases to trimming and J lost 6 bases, with 15 bases between them.

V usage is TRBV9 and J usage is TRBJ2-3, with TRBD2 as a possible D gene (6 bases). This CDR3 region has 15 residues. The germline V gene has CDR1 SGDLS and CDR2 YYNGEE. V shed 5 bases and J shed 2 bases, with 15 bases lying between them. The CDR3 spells CASSIVSGSTDTQYF. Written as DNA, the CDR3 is TGTGCCAGCAGTATTGTTAGCGGTTCCACAGATACGCAGTATTTT.

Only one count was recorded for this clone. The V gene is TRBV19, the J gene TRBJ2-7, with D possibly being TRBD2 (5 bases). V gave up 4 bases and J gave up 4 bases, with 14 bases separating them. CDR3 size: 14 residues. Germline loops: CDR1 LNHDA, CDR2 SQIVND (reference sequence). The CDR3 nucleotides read TGTGCCAGTAGTAAAGGGCCTCTAGCTTACGAGCAGTACTTC. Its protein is CASSKGPLAYEQYF.

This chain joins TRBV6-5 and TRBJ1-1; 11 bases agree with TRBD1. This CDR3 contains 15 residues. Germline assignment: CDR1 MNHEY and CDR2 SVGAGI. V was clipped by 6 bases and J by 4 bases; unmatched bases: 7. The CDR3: CASSSGQGAITEAFF. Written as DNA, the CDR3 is TGTGCCAGCAGCTCCGGACAGGGGGCAATCACTGAAGCTTTCTTT.

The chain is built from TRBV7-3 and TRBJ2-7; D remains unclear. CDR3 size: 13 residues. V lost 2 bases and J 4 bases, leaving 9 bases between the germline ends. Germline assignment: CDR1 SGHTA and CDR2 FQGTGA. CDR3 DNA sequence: TGTGCCAGCAGCTTAGCACGAGGTTACGAGCAGTACTTC. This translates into CASSLARGYEQYF. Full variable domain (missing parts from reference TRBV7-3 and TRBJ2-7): GAGVSQTPSNKVTEKGKYVELRCDPISGHTALYWYRQSLGQGPEFLIYFQGTGAADDSGLPNDRFFAVRPEGSVSTLKIQRTERGDSAVYLCASSLARGYEQYFGPGTRLTVT.

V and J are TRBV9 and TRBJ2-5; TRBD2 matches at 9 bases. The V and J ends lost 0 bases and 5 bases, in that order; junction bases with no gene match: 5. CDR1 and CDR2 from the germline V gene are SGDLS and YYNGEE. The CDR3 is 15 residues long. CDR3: CASSVGTSGRETQYF. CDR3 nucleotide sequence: TGTGCCAGCAGCGTAGGAACTAGCGGGCGTGAGACCCAGTACTTC.

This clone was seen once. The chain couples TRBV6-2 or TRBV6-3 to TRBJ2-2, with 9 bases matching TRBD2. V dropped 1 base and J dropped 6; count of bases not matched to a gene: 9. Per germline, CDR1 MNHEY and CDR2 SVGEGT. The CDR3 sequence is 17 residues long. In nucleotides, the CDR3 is TGTGCCAGCAGTTACTACCCTAGCGGGAAAGGGGCCGGGGAGCTGTTTTTT. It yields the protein CASSYYPSGKGAGELFF.

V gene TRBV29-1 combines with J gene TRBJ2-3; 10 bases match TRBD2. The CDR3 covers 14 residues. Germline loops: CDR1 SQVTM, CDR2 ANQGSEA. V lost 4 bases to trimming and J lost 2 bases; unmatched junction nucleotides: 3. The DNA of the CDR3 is TGCAGCGTTGTACTAGCGGGATTCACAGATACGCAGTATTTT. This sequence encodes CSVVLAGFTDTQYF.